This TCR beta chain was identified in a study of monozygotic twins with inflammatory bowel disease. The CDR3 has 11 residues. From germline, CDR1 is MGHRA and CDR2 YSYEKL. For each CDR3 protein, TCRdb gives one entry from its re-call of the 5' RACE reads, without DNA. The sample includes around 450,000 distinct CDR3 sequences. Sequences were obtained from blood. The rearrangement links TRBV4-1 to TRBJ2-1. This receptor was identified in a human donor with ulcerative colitis or Crohn's disease, or a healthy co-twin of an affected twin (not recorded which). The CDR3 region is CASRVDNEQFF.